Shown below are 9 T cell receptor beta chains from a single sample sequenced in a study of monozygotic twins with inflammatory bowel disease (dated by TCRdb to the late 2010s). Libraries were built with 5' RACE. The sequencer listed for this sample is Illumina HiSeq 2500. TCRdb reprocessed the reads and assigns one entry to each CDR3 protein sequence, leaving out DNA. The sample table holds under 350,000 distinct CDR3 sequences. 5.6% of the sample goes to the ten largest clones. The sequencing input was blood. Receptor source: a human donor with ulcerative colitis or Crohn's disease, or a healthy co-twin of an affected twin (not recorded which).

V usage is TRBV7-9 and J usage is TRBJ2-5; TCRdb outputs TRBD1, but without DNA this stays unchecked. CDR3 size: 15 residues. Germline V gives CDR1 SEHNR, CDR2 FQNEAQ (reference sequence). CDR3 region: CASSWDPGGQETQYF.

The chain joins TRBV5-1 to TRBJ2-5; the D call from TCRdb, TRBD1, cannot be confirmed without DNA. Germline CDR1 reads SGHRS; CDR2 reads YFSETQ. This CDR3 comprises 16 residues. The CDR3 is CASSHPLGGVSETQYF.

This CDR3 reads CASSPGQGYYGYTF. The V call is TRBV7-9, the J call TRBJ1-2; TCRdb's D call, TRBD1, is unchecked because there is no DNA. The CDR3 covers 14 residues. The V gene's germline CDR1 is SEHNR and CDR2 FQNEAQ (reference sequence).

The V call is TRBV5-1, the J call TRBJ2-7; TCRdb designates TRBD2, a call that cannot be tested without DNA. In germline, CDR1 is SGHRS, CDR2 YFSETQ. This CDR3 contains 14 residues. CDR3 region: CASSGSGISYEQYF.

J is TRBJ2-5 and V is TRBV7-8; without DNA, the TCRdb call of TRBD2 cannot be checked. The V gene's germline CDR1 is SGHVS and CDR2 FQNEAQ. This CDR3 is built from 14 residues. CDR3 amino acids: CASSPITSSETQYF.

CDR3 loop: CASSLVAEGEQYF. The chain combines TRBV3-1 with TRBJ2-7; TCRdb returns TRBD2, unconfirmable since there is no DNA. This CDR3 is built from 13 residues. CDR1 is LGHDT and CDR2 is YNNKEL in the germline V gene (reference sequence).

V is TRBV4-2 and J is TRBJ1-5; TCRdb's D call, TRBD1, is unchecked because there is no DNA. CDR1 and CDR2 from the germline V gene are LGHNA and YNFKEQ. The CDR3 totals 16 residues. The CDR3 loop reads CASSQGQGAGNQPQHF.

The J gene is TRBJ1-4, the V gene TRBV12-3 or TRBV12-4; checking the TCRdb D call of TRBD1 is not possible without DNA. The CDR3 totals 13 residues. The CDR3 loop is CASTQGLWEKLFF.

V gene TRBV5-6 combines with J gene TRBJ2-7. The CDR3 length is 13 residues. Germline V gene data show CDR1 as SGHDT and CDR2 as YYEEEE. The CDR3 sequence is CASSLGSSYEQYF. The whole variable domain, filled in from reference TRBV5-6 and TRBJ2-7, reads DAGVTQSPTHLIKTRGQQVTLRCSPKSGHDTVSWYQQALGQGPQFIFQYYEEEERQRGNFPDRFSGHQFPNYSSELNVNALLLGDSALYLCASSLGSSYEQYFGPGTRLTVT.